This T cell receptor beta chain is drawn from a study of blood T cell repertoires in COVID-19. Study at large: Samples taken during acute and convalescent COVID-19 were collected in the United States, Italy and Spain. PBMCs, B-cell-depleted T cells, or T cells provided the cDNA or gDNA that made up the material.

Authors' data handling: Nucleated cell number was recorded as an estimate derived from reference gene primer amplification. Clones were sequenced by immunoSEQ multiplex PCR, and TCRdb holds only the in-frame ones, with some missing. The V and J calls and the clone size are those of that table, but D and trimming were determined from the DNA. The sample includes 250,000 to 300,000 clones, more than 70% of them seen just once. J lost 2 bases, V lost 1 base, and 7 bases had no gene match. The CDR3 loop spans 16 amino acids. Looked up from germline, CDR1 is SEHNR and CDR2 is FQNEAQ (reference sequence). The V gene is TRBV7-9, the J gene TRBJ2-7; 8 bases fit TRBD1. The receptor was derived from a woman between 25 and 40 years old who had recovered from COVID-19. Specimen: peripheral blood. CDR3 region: CASSLGEGTGPYEQYF. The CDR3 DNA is TGTGCCAGCAGCTTAGGGGAAGGGACAGGACCCTACGAGCAGTACTTC.